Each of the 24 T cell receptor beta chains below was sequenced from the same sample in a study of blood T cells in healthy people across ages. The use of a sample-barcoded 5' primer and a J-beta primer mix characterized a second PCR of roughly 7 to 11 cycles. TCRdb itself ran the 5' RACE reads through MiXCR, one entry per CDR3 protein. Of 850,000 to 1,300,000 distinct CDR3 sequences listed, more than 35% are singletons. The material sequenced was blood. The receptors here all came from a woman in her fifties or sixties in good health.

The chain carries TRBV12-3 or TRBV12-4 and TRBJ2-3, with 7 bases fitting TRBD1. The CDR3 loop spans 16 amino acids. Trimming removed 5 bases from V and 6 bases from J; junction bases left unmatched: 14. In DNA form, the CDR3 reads TGTGCCAGCAGTCCCGAGGGGGCTCTCAGGGTCGATACGCAGTATTTT. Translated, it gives CASSPEGALRVDTQYF.

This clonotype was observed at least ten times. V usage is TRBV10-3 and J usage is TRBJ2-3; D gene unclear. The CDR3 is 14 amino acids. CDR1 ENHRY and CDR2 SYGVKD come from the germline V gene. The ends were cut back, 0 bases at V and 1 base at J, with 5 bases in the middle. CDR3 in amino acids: CAISESSGTDTQYF. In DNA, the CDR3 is TGTGCCATCAGTGAGTCGTCCGGCACAGATACGCAGTATTTT.

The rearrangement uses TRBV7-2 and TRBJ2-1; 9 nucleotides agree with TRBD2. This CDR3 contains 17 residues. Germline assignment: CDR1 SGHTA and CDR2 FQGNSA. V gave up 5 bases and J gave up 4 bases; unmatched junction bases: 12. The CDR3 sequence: CASSPSLVAGVYNEQFF. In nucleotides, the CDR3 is TGTGCCAGCAGCCCCTCCTTGGTAGCGGGAGTTTACAATGAGCAGTTCTTC.

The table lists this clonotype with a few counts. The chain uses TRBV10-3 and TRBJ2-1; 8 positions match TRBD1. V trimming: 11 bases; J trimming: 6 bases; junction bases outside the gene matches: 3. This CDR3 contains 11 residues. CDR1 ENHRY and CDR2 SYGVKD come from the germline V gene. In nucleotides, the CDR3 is TGTGCCGCCACAGGGGGCAATGAGCAGTTCTTC. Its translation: CAATGGNEQFF.

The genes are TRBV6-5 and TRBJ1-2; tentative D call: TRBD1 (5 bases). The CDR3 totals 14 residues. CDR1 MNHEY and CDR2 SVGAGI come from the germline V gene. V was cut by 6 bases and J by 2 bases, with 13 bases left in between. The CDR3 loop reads CASSRDRPNYGYTF. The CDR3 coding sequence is TGTGCCAGCAGCCGGGACCGCCCAAACTATGGCTACACCTTC.

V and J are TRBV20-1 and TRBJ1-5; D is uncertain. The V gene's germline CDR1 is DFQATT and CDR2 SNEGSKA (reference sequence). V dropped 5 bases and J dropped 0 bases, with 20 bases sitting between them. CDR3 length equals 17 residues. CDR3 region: CSAFGPITTLSNQPQHF. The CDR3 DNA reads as TGCAGTGCTTTTGGACCGATAACTACACTTAGCAATCAGCCCCAGCATTTT.

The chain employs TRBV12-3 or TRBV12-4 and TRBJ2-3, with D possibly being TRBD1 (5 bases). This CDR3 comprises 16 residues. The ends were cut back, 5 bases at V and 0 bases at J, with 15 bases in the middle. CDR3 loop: CASSPRARRSTDTQYF. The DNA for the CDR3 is TGTGCCAGCAGTCCCAGGGCCCGTCGTAGCACAGATACGCAGTATTTT.

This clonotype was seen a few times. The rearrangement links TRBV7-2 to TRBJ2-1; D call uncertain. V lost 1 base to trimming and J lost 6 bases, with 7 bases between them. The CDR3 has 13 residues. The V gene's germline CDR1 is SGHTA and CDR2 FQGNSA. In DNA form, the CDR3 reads TGTGCCAGCAGCTTAGACCTTGTCAATGAGCAGTTCTTC. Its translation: CASSLDLVNEQFF.

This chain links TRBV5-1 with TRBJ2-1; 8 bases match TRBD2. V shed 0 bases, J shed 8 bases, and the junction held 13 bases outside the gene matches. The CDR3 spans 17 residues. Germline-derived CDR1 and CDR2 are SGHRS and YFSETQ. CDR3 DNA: TGCGCCAGCAGCTTGGGGGCGGGGGGAGGTTATACAGATGAGCAGTTCTTC. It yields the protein CASSLGAGGGYTDEQFF.

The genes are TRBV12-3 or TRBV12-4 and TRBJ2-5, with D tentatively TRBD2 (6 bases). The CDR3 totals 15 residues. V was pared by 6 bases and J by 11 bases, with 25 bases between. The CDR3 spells CASSNYGLGGGGQYF. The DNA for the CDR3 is TGTGCCAGCAGCAACTATGGTTTGGGGGGTGGAGGGCAGTACTTC.

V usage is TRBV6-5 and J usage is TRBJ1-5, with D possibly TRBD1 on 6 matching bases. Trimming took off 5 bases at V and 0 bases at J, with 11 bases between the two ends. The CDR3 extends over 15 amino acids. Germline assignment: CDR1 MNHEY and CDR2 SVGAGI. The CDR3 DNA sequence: TGTGCCAGCAGTCGGGTGGGGGCTAGCAATCAGCCCCAGCATTTT. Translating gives CASSRVGASNQPQHF.

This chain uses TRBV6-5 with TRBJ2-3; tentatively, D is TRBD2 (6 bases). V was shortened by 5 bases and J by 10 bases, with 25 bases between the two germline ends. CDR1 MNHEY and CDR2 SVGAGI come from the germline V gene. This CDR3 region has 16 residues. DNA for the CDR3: TGTGCCAGCAGTCGCACTAGCCCCCATTCCCCCGAGGCGCAGTATTTT. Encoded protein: CASSRTSPHSPEAQYF.

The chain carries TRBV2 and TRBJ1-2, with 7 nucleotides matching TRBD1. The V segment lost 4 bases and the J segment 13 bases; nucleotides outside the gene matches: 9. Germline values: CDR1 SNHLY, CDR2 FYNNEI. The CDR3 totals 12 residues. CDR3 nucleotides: TGTGCCAGCAGTGGCCGGGACAGTCCTACCACCTTC. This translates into CASSGRDSPTTF.

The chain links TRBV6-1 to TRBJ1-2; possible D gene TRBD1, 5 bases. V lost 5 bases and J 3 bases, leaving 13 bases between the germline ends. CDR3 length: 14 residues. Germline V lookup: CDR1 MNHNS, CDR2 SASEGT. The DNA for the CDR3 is TGTGCCAGCAGTCTCCGGGACGACTACTATGGCTACACCTTC. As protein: CASSLRDDYYGYTF.

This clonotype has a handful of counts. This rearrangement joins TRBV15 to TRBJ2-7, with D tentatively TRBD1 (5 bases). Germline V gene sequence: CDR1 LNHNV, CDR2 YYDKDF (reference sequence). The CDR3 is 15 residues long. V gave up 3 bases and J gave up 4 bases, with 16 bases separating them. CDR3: CATSSPFSTAYEQYF. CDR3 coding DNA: TGTGCCACCAGCAGCCCGTTTTCGACAGCGTACGAGCAGTACTTC.

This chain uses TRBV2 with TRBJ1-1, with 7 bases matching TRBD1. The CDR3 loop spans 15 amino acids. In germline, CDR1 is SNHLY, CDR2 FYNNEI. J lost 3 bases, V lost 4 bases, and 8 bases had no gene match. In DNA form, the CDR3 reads TGTGCCAGCAGTGTATACAGGGGAGAGGACACTGAAGCTTTCTTT. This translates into CASSVYRGEDTEAFF. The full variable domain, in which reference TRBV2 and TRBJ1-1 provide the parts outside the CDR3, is EPEVTQTPSHQVTQMGQEVILRCVPISNHLYFYWYRQILGQKVEFLVSFYNNEISEKSEIFDDQFSVERPDGSNFTLKIRSTKLEDSAMYFCASSVYRGEDTEAFFGQGTRLTVV.

CDR3 loop: CASSVGSGGADTQYF. The CDR3 bases are TGTGCCAGCAGCGTAGGGTCGGGAGGCGCAGATACGCAGTATTTT. This chain connects TRBV9 to TRBJ2-3, with 7 bases fitting TRBD2. The CDR3 length is 15 residues. The ends lost 0 bases at V and 4 bases at J; junction bases unmatched: 5. Per the germline V gene, CDR1 is SGDLS and CDR2 is YYNGEE.

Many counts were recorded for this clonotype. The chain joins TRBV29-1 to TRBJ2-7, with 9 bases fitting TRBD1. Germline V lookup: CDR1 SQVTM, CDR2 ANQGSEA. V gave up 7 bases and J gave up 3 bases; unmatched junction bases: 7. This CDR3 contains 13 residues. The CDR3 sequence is CSAQGGQGYEQYF. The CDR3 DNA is TGCAGCGCCCAAGGGGGACAGGGCTACGAGCAGTACTTC.

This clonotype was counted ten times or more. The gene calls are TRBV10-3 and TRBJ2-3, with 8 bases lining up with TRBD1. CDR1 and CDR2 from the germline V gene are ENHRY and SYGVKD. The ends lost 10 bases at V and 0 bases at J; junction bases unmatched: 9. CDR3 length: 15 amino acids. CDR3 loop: CASRLGTGSTDTQYF. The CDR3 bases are TGTGCCAGTAGGCTGGGGACAGGAAGCACAGATACGCAGTATTTT.

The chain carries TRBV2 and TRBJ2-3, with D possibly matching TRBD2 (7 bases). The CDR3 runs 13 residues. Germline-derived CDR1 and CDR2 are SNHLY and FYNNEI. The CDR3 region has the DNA TGTGCAGGGGGGCGGGAGCTTACAGATACGCAGTATTTT. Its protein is CAGGRELTDTQYF.

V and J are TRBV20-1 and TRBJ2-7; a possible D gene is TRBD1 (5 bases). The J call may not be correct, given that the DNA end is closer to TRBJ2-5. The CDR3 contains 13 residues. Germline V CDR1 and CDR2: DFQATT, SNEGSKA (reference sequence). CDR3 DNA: TGCAGTGCTAGGAAGACAGTGATGGGGACCCAGTACTTC. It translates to CSARKTVMGTQYF.

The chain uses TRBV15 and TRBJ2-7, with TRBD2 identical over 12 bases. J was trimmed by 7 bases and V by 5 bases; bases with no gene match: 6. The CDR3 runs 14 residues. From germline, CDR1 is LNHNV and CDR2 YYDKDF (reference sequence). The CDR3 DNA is TGTGCCACCAGCGGGCTAGCGGGAGGGATGGAGCAGTACTTC. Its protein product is CATSGLAGGMEQYF.

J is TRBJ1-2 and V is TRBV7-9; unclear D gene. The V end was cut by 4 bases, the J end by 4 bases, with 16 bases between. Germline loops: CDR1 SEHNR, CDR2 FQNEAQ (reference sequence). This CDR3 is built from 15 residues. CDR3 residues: CASSSSREGVYGYTF. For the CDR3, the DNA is TGTGCCAGCAGCTCAAGTAGGGAGGGCGTCTATGGCTACACCTTC.

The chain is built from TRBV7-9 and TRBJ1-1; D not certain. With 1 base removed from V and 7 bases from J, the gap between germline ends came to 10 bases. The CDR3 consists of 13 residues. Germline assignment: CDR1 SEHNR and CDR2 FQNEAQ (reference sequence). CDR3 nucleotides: TGTGCCAGCAGCTTAGGTCCGGGTTGTGAAGCTTTCTTT. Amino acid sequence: CASSLGPGCEAFF.